This T cell receptor (beta chain) was sequenced in a study of blood T cell repertoires in COVID-19. Study overall: COVID-19 samples, acute and convalescent, were from the United States, Italy and Spain. From T cells, B-cell-depleted T cells, or PBMCs came the material, which was cDNA or gDNA.

Seattle's enrolled individuals joined amid active infection and were then monitored longitudinally. Germline CDR1 is SGHVS and CDR2 is FQNEAQ. The CDR3 totals 17 residues. Unmatched junction bases numbered 10, after V lost 0 bases and J lost 6 bases. How the authors handled the data: Reference gene primer amplification gave nucleated cell count estimates. Sequencing was performed with immunoSEQ multiplex PCR; in TCRdb, only in-frame clones are kept and a portion is missing. The D gene and trimming were derived from the DNA, and the V and J assignments and clone size from that table. The sample lists fewer than 350,000 clones, around nine tenths occurring once.

The rearrangement links TRBV7-8 to TRBJ1-5, with TRBD1 identical over 8 bases. The specimen was peripheral blood. The sequence came from a woman aged 70-85 years with COVID-19, enrolled during active disease. The CDR3 loop reads CASSLALWTGRSQPQHF. Here the CDR3 DNA reads TGTGCCAGCAGCTTAGCCCTCTGGACAGGGAGAAGTCAGCCCCAGCATTTT.